This paragraph reports one T cell receptor (beta chain). Trimming shortened V by 0 bases and J by 11 bases, and 5 bases separated the two germline ends. The CDR3 totals 11 residues. Germline V lookup: CDR1 DFQATT, CDR2 SNEGSKA (reference sequence). This record comes from a study of blood T cell repertoires in COVID-19. Study in general: Sources were T cells, B-cell-depleted T cells, or PBMCs; the material itself was cDNA or gDNA.

Per the authors' pipeline: For nucleated cells, counts were estimated from reference gene primer amplification. Sequencing was performed with immunoSEQ multiplex PCR; in TCRdb, only in-frame clones are kept and a portion is missing. Clonal size and the V and J genes are those of that table, whereas D and trimming came from the DNA. The sample shows about 200,000 clones, 75% to 90% of them seen only once. Sequencing input: peripheral blood. The source of this sequence is a woman aged 70 to 79 with COVID-19, enrolled during active disease. This chain joins TRBV20-1 and TRBJ1-6; D is perhaps TRBD1 (5 bases). CDR3 amino acids: CSAREGAPLHF. DNA for the CDR3: TGCAGTGCTAGAGAAGGGGCACCCCTCCACTTT.